The rows below give T cell receptor beta chains drawn from one sample of a study of T-cell reconstitution after alpha-beta-depleted transplantation in children. From the PCR reads, TCRdb called clonotypes with MiXCR, one entry per CDR3 protein. The sample has fewer than 400,000 distinct CDR3 sequences, roughly 20% seen once. Sequencing was performed on PBMCs from the stem cell graft donor, taken from the stem cell graft. These receptor sequences come from a human donor who donated a stem cell graft to a child with acute myeloid leukemia. The CDR3 runs from the conserved cysteine through the conserved F or W. The D gene is left open where the match is weak. Some rows mark clone size as missing; the rest say once, few, many or name a class of expanded clone.

D gene: .; V gene: TRBV25-1; J gene: TRBJ1-5; clone size: .; CDR3 protein: CASSEGGLGQPQHF; CDR3 DNA: TGTGCCAGCAGTGAGGGGGGCCTAGGGCAGCCCCAGCATTTT
D gene: .; V gene: TRBV20-1; J gene: TRBJ2-3; clone size: few; CDR3 protein: CSASDNPHPARDTQYF; CDR3 DNA: TGCAGTGCTAGCGACAACCCTCACCCGGCGCGGGATACGCAGTATTTT
D gene: .; V gene: TRBV10-3; J gene: TRBJ1-5; clone size: few; CDR3 protein: CAISGGNAQPQHF; CDR3 DNA: TGTGCCATCAGCGGAGGCAACGCTCAGCCCCAGCATTTT
D gene: TRBD1; V gene: TRBV12-3/TRBV12-4; J gene: TRBJ2-7; clone size: .; CDR3 protein: CASSPLPRTGKTYEQYF; CDR3 DNA: TGTGCCAGCAGTCCGTTACCCAGGACAGGGAAAACCTACGAGCAGTACTTC
D gene: .; V gene: TRBV10-3; J gene: TRBJ2-1; clone size: many; CDR3 protein: CAISEAGFGDYNEQFF; CDR3 DNA: TGTGCCATCAGTGAGGCAGGGTTCGGAGATTACAATGAGCAGTTCTTC
D gene: .; V gene: TRBV28; J gene: TRBJ1-2; clone size: .; CDR3 protein: CASGPGGVYGYTF; CDR3 DNA: TGTGCCAGCGGACCGGGAGGAGTCTATGGCTACACCTTC
D gene: .; V gene: TRBV20-1; J gene: TRBJ2-1; clone size: .; CDR3 protein: CSASFQVNEQFF; CDR3 DNA: TGCAGTGCTAGCTTTCAGGTCAATGAGCAGTTCTTC
D gene: .; V gene: TRBV5-1; J gene: TRBJ2-1; clone size: .; CDR3 protein: CASSLVRGTSDEQFF; CDR3 DNA: TGCGCCAGCAGCTTGGTTCGGGGCACAAGCGATGAGCAGTTCTTC
D gene: .; V gene: TRBV4-2; J gene: TRBJ2-7; clone size: few; CDR3 protein: CASSQDNLLGTPSYEQYF; CDR3 DNA: TGTGCCAGCAGCCAAGATAACCTTTTAGGGACACCTTCCTACGAGCAGTACTTC
D gene: .; V gene: TRBV19; J gene: TRBJ2-7; clone size: many; CDR3 protein: CASTSGGASYEQYF; CDR3 DNA: TGTGCCAGTACCTCTGGGGGGGCGTCCTACGAGCAGTACTTC
D gene: TRBD2; V gene: TRBV27; J gene: TRBJ2-1; clone size: .; CDR3 protein: CASSLYSGIDNEQFF; CDR3 DNA: TGTGCCAGCAGTTTATATAGCGGGATCGACAATGAGCAGTTCTTC
D gene: .; V gene: TRBV5-1; J gene: TRBJ2-7; clone size: few; CDR3 protein: CASSPDTARGEQYF; CDR3 DNA: TGCGCCAGCAGCCCAGACACTGCACGGGGCGAGCAGTACTTC
D gene: TRBD1; V gene: TRBV24-1; J gene: TRBJ2-2; clone size: few; CDR3 protein: CATSERGQGLASGELFF; CDR3 DNA: TGTGCCACCAGTGAGAGGGGACAGGGACTGGCGAGCGGGGAGCTGTTTTTT
D gene: .; V gene: TRBV28; J gene: TRBJ2-7; clone size: .; CDR3 protein: CASSLYDPYEQYF; CDR3 DNA: TGTGCCAGCAGTTTATATGACCCCTACGAGCAGTACTTC
D gene: TRBD2; V gene: TRBV20-1; J gene: TRBJ2-1; clone size: few; CDR3 protein: CSARPGRAYGEQFF; CDR3 DNA: TGCAGTGCTAGACCCGGGAGGGCCTACGGTGAGCAGTTCTTC
D gene: TRBD2; V gene: TRBV24-1; J gene: TRBJ2-1; clone size: once; CDR3 protein: CATSPGREQFF; CDR3 DNA: TGTGCCACCAGCCCCGGGAGGGAGCAGTTCTTC
D gene: TRBD1; V gene: TRBV20-1; J gene: TRBJ1-5; clone size: .; CDR3 protein: CSASDRGNQPQHF; CDR3 DNA: TGCAGTGCTAGTGACAGGGGGAATCAGCCCCAGCATTTT
D gene: .; V gene: TRBV20-1; J gene: TRBJ2-1; clone size: .; CDR3 protein: CSASDYNYNEQFF; CDR3 DNA: TGCAGTGCTTCGGACTATAACTACAATGAGCAGTTCTTC